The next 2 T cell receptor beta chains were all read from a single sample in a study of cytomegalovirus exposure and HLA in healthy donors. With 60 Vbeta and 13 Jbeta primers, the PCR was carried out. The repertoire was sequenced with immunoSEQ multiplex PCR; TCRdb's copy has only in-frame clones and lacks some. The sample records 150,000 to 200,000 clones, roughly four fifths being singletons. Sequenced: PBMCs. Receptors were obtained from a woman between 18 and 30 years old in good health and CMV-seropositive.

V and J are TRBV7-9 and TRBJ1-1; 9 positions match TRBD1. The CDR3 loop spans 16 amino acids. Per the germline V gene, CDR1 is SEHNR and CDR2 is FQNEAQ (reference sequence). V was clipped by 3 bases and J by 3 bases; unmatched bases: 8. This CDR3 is CASSFYRGLSDTEAFF. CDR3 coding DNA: TGTGCCAGCAGCTTCTACAGGGGGCTTAGTGACACTGAAGCTTTCTTT.

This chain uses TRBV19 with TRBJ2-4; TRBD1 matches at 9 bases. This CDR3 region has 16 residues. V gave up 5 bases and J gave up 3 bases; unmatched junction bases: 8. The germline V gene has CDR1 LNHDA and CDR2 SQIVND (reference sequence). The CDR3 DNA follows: TGTGCCAGTAGTTCCCCCCGGACAGGGGACAAAAACATTCAGTACTTC. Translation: CASSSPRTGDKNIQYF.